This TCR beta chain was sequenced during a study of T cells in Graves' hyperthyroidism and ophthalmopathy. Study-wide findings and caveats: A 13 V-J model separated ophthalmopathy from stable hyperthyroidism. Most thyroid clonotypes expanded above 0.001 appeared in blood too. Ophthalmopathy was predicted by the model a median of approximately 6.6 months ahead of onset.

Points on this clonotype: Antigen specificity is unknown. One end of the junction is discordant with germline, which a read error may explain.

The CDR3 spans 15 residues. CDR1 and CDR2 from the germline V gene are MGHRA and YSYEKL. RNA transcripts gave rise to amplified TCR beta CDR3 regions. RT-PCR in the first round (using the HTBI primer set) targeted the TCR CDR3. Each CDR3 protein is one row after TCRdb ran MiXCR on the multiplex PCR reads. The repertoire has about 580,000 distinct CDR3 sequences, around 42% of them found once; the top ten carry approximately 8.4%. Uncontrolled infection, other autoimmune disease, pregnancy and lactation each barred patients from inclusion. The specimen sequenced was peripheral blood or thyroid tissue (not recorded which). This TCR was recovered from a woman between 18 and 30 years old with Graves' hyperthyroidism. The chain recombines TRBV4-1 with TRBJ1-1; 8 nucleotides align to TRBD1. This CDR3 reads CVSSQLTGPGQAAFF. CDR3 in DNA: TGCGTCAGCAGCCAACTCACGGGGCCGGGACAGGCAGCTTTCTTT.